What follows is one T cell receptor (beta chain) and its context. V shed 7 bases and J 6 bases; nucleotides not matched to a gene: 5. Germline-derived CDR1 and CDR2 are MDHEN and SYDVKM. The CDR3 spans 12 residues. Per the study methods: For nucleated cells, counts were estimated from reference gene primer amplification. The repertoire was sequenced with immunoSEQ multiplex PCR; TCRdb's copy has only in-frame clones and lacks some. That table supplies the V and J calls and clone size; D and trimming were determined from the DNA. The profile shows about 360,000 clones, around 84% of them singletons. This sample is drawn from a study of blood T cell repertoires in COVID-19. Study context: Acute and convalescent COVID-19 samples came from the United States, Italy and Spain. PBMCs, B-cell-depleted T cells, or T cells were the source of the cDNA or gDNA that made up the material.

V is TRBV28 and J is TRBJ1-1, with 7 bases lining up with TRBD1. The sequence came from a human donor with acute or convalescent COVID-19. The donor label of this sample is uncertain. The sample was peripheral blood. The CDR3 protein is CASKRQGSEAFF. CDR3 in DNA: TGTGCCAGCAAACGACAGGGATCTGAAGCTTTCTTT.